The 20 T cell receptor delta chains given below trace back to one sample, sequenced in a study of gamma-delta chains in newborns, infants, children. TCRdb re-identified clones in the reads via CATT. Of 1,500 to 2,000 delta-chain clones detected, 7.6% appear once; the ten largest clones hold around a sixth. Sequenced material: blood. Source of these receptors: a child who was a newborn, infant or young child, either healthy, febrile or measles-vaccinated (not recorded which).

By proportion, this clone is large (0.1 to 1%). The chain couples TRDV1 to TRDJ1; no reliable D call. The CDR3 consists of 15 residues. Trimming took off 4 bases at V and 1 base at J, with 13 bases between the two ends. Germline V gives CDR1 TSWWSYY, CDR2 QGS. CDR3 residues: CALGGYSGPTDKLIF. CDR3 bases: TGTGCTCTTGGGGGATATTCGGGGCCCACCGATAAACTCATCTTT.

Comment on this clone: This may be a read error, as it is one base from a much larger clone. The chain couples TRDV1 to TRDJ3; 7 bases agree with TRDD3. CDR1 is TSWWSYY, CDR2 QGS, per germline. With 1 base clipped from V and 0 bases from J, the junction kept 12 bases outside the gene matches. The CDR3 is 21 residues long. The CDR3: CALGERVWGPGSSWDTRQMFF. DNA of the CDR3: TGTGCTCTTGGGGAACGGGTCTGGGGGCCAGGAAGCTCCTGGGACACCCGACAGATGTTTTTC.

On this clone: TCRdb has a much larger clone's protein, which differs at residue 9 from the translation of this DNA, likely because of a read error; what is shown is the protein translated from the DNA. Other DNA variants within this sample encode the same CDR3. The rearrangement links TRDV2 to TRDJ3, with 9 bases lining up with TRDD3. CDR1 is GEAIGNYY and CDR2 is EKD in the germline V gene. This CDR3 has 19 amino acids. The CDR3 sequence is CACDSGDTHTAWDTRQMFF. DNA for the CDR3: TGTGCATGTGACTCCGGGGATACGCATACCGCCTGGGACACCCGACAGATGTTTTTC.

This clone has only a few counts. The amino acid sequence in TCRdb belongs to a much larger clone and departs from this DNA's translation at residue 7, likely a sequencing read error; the sequence shown is translated from the DNA. The rearrangement uses TRDV2 and TRDJ1, with unresolved D. This CDR3 contains 14 residues. Germline V gene sequence: CDR1 GEAIGNYY, CDR2 EKD. Between the trimmed V and J ends, which lost 0 bases and 0 bases, there was a span of 7 bases. CDR3 sequence reads: CACDTPRNTDKLIF. The CDR3 DNA reads TGTGCCTGTGACACCCCTCGCAACACCGATAAACTCATCTTT.

As to this clone: A read error is the likely source, as a far larger clone sits one nucleotide away. The same CDR3 is also encoded by other DNA sequences in this sample. The chain joins TRDV1 to TRDJ2, with a tentative D call TRDD3 (5 bases). Germline V gives CDR1 TSWWSYY, CDR2 QGS. CDR3 size: 14 residues. Here the CDR3 reads CALGEQNLAAQLFF. Here the CDR3 DNA reads TGTGCCCTTGGGGAACAGAACCTTGCAGCACAACTCTTCTTT.

As for this clone: TCRdb assigns this DNA the protein of a much larger clone, which departs from its translation at residue 6; this likely reflects a read error, and the protein shown comes from translating the DNA. This rearrangement joins TRDV2 to TRDJ3; unclear D gene. The germline V gene encodes CDR1 GEAIGNYY and CDR2 EKD. V was shortened by 0 bases and J by 2 bases, with 7 bases between the two germline ends. The CDR3 consists of 16 residues. The CDR3 is CACDTEAPWDTRQMFF. As DNA, the CDR3 is TGTGCCTGTGACACCGAGGCCCCCTGGGACACCCGACAGATGTTTTTC.

This clone was counted between two and nine times. This same CDR3 is encoded by further DNA sequences in the sample. The chain couples TRDV1 to TRDJ1; D perhaps matches TRDD3 (5 bases). The V gene lost 11 bases and the J gene lost 0 bases, with 13 bases spanning the gap. The germline gives CDR1 TSWWSYY, CDR2 QGS. The CDR3 runs to 13 residues. Written as DNA, the CDR3 is TGTGCTAGGGGAAACAGGTACACCGATAAACTCATCTTT. Its protein is CARGNRYTDKLIF.

On this clone itself: TCRdb assigns this DNA the protein of a much larger clone, which departs from its translation at residue 9; this likely reflects a read error, and the protein shown comes from translating the DNA. This sequence joins TRDV2 and TRDJ3, with 7 bases fitting TRDD3. The V gene end was trimmed by 0 bases and the J gene end by 0 bases; junction bases not matched to a gene: 7. There are 19 residues in the CDR3. CDR1 and CDR2 (germline): GEAIGNYY, EKD. The CDR3 loop reads CACDTVGGHRSWDTRQMFF. CDR3 sequence (DNA): TGTGCCTGTGACACCGTTGGGGGACACCGCTCCTGGGACACCCGACAGATGTTTTTC.

Note on this clone: This may be a read error, as it is one base from a much larger clone. Other DNA sequences within the sample encode an identical CDR3. The rearrangement links TRDV1 to TRDJ2, with D possibly being TRDD3 (6 bases). The CDR3 contains 20 residues. Germline V gives CDR1 TSWWSYY, CDR2 QGS. The CDR3 nucleotides are TGTGCTCTTGGGGAACTAGACCGAGGGGATGGGTCCTCTTTGACAGCACAACTTTTCTTT. Translation gives CALGELDRGDGSSLTAQLFF.

Relative to its sample, this clone is medium-sized. Other DNA variants within this sample encode the same CDR3. This chain uses TRDV3 with TRDJ1; 12 nucleotides agree with TRDD3. The CDR3 spans 25 residues. The trim removed 0 bases at V and 0 bases at J, leaving 32 bases unmatched. Germline V gene lookup returns CDR1 TVYSNPD and CDR2 GDNSRS (reference sequence). The CDR3 region is CAFRGASYLDSVAVLGDTYTDKLIF. In nucleotides, the CDR3 is TGTGCCTTTAGAGGAGCTTCCTACCTTGACTCAGTCGCCGTACTGGGGGATACATACACCGATAAACTCATCTTT.

The sample holds a few counts of this clone. The TCRdb protein, from a much larger clone, departs from this DNA's translation at residue 6, likely by read error; the protein shown derives from the DNA. Other DNA sequences within the sample encode an identical CDR3. The gene calls are TRDV2 and TRDJ2, with TRDD3 matching 8 bases. The V gene end was trimmed by 3 bases and the J gene end by 0 bases; junction bases not matched to a gene: 5. Looked up from germline, CDR1 is GEAIGNYY and CDR2 is EKD. The CDR3 is 16 residues long. This CDR3 is CACDEPGDTLTAQLFF. The CDR3 nucleotides read TGTGCCTGTGACGAACCGGGGGATACTTTGACAGCACAACTCTTCTTT.

This clone was seen a handful of times. TCRdb records a much larger clone's protein for this DNA, with a difference at residue 9 that likely arises from a read error; the protein given is the translation of the DNA. The chain couples TRDV1 to TRDJ1; D remains ambiguous. The CDR3 runs 16 residues. V lost 1 base and J 7 bases, leaving 19 bases between the germline ends. The V gene's germline CDR1 is TSWWSYY and CDR2 QGS. The CDR3 is CALGERAKQRALKLIF. CDR3 bases: TGTGCTCTTGGGGAACGAGCGAAACAGAGAGCCCTTAAACTCATCTTT.

This clone was seen a few times. The protein recorded in TCRdb matches a much larger clone and deviates from this DNA's translation at residue 9, suggesting a read error; the protein here is obtained by translating the DNA. This rearrangement joins TRDV1 to TRDJ1, with 8 positions matching TRDD3. This CDR3 spans 16 amino acids. After removal of 5 bases from V and 0 bases from J, the junction contained 8 bases not matched to a gene. The germline CDR1 and CDR2 sequences are TSWWSYY and QGS. The CDR3 here is CALGKDWGAYTDKLIF. DNA for the CDR3: TGTGCTCTTGGGAAAGACTGGGGGGCGTACACCGATAAACTCATCTTT.

This clone was seen more than once but under ten times. The protein held in TCRdb is that of a much larger clone and does not match this DNA's translation at residue 12, likely because of a read error; the protein shown is translated from the DNA. J is TRDJ1 and V is TRDV1; 9 bases line up with TRDD3. V shed 0 bases and J 1 base; nucleotides not matched to a gene: 12. The V gene's germline CDR1 is TSWWSYY and CDR2 QGS. This CDR3 spans 19 amino acids. Here the CDR3 reads CALGELPISGGFPTDKLIF. CDR3 DNA sequence: TGTGCTCTTGGGGAACTGCCGATCTCTGGGGGATTCCCCACCGATAAACTCATCTTT.

This clone has just a few counts. A far larger clone is just one base off, so this is likely a read error. Other DNA sequences in this sample translate to the same CDR3. The V and J genes are TRAV29/DV5 and TRDJ1; 7 nucleotides line up with TRDD3. Germline V lookup: CDR1 NSMFDY, CDR2 ISSIKDK. The CDR3 runs 21 residues. The CDR3, as DNA: TGTGCGGCGGCCAACTTCGGGCTGGGGATAGAGCCCAGACCTCCTTTCGATAAACTCATCTTT. Translating it yields CAAANFGLGIEPRPPFDKLIF.

In this sample, this clone turned up a few times. TCRdb's protein for this DNA is that of a much larger clone and differs from the translation at residue 7, likely a read error; the protein shown is the DNA translation. This rearrangement joins TRDV2 to TRDJ3, with TRDD3 matching 7 bases. V dropped 0 bases and J dropped 0; count of bases not matched to a gene: 10. There are 20 residues in the CDR3. Per germline, CDR1 GEAIGNYY and CDR2 EKD. The CDR3, as DNA: TGTGCCTGTGACACCGTACAGGGGGATGCAAGCTCCTGGGACACCCGACAGATGTTTTTC. Translated: CACDTVQGDASSWDTRQMFF.

This clone showed up just a few times. A read error may explain this, as a much larger clone is one base away. The V call is TRDV1, the J call TRDJ1; 7 bases match TRDD3. Unmatched junction bases numbered 18, after V lost 2 bases and J lost 0 bases. CDR3 length: 20 amino acids. Germline CDR1 TSWWSYY, CDR2 QGS. DNA for the CDR3: TGTGCTCTTGGGGAAGTTAACCACAAGTACTGGGGCCAGCACACCGATAAACTCATCTTT. This encodes CALGEVNHKYWGQHTDKLIF.

Concerning this clone itself: TCRdb pairs this DNA with a much larger clone's protein that differs at residue 17, likely a read error; the protein shown was translated from the DNA. The chain is built from TRDV1 and TRDJ1; a possible D gene is TRDD3 (6 bases). Germline V gene lookup returns CDR1 TSWWSYY and CDR2 QGS. CDR3 size: 19 residues. The CDR3 loop is CALGEGLGARGGNTDKPIF. The CDR3 nucleotides are TGTGCTCTTGGGGAAGGTCTAGGCGCCCGTGGGGGTAACACCGATAAACCCATCTTT.

This clone occurred a few times. A single base is all that separates this from a far larger clone, so a read error is likely. This sample includes further DNA sequences coding for the same CDR3. In nucleotides, the CDR3 is TGTGCTTGTGACACCGTACTGGGGGATACCTGGGACACCCGACAGATGTTTTTC. This gives the protein CACDTVLGDTWDTRQMFF. The chain uses TRDV2 and TRDJ3; TRDD3 aligns across 11 bases. Germline CDR1 is GEAIGNYY and CDR2 is EKD. This CDR3 is built from 18 residues.

This clone was counted between two and nine times. TCRdb lists the protein of a much larger clone for this DNA, which differs at residue 12, so this is likely a read error; the protein given here is translated from the DNA itself. The chain employs TRDV2 and TRDJ1; 13 bases align to TRDD3. CDR1 and CDR2 (germline): GEAIGNYY, EKD. The CDR3 extends over 16 amino acids. The CDR3 spells CACDILGDTYTVKLIF. CDR3 nucleotide sequence: TGTGCCTGTGACATACTGGGGGATACGTACACCGTTAAACTCATCTTT.